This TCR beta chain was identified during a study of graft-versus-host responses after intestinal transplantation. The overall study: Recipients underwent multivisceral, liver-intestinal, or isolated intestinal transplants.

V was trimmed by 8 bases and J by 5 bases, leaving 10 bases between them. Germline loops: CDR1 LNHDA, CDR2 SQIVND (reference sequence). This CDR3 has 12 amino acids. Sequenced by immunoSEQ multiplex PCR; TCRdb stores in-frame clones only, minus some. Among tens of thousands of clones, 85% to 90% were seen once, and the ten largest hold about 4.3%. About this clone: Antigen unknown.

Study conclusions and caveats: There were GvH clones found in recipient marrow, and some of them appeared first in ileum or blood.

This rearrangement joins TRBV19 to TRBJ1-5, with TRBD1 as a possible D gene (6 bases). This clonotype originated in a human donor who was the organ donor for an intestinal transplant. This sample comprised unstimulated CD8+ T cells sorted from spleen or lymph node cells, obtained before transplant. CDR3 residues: CASSRGHQPQHF. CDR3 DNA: TGTGCCAGTTCCAGGGGCCATCAGCCCCAGCATTTT.